This TCR beta chain was obtained from a study of T-cell reconstitution after alpha-beta-depleted transplantation in children. CDR1 and CDR2 from the germline V gene are LGHNA and YSLEER. The CDR3 has 15 amino acids. Trimming cost V 0 bases and J 4 bases; bases outside gene matches: 1. This sample's TCRbeta library carried unique molecular identifier barcodes. TCRdb reanalysed the PCR reads using MiXCR and keeps one entry per CDR3 protein. The sample includes 90,000 to 130,000 distinct CDR3 sequences, around 6.4% of them seen just once. Ten or more counts support this clonotype. The sequencing here drew on PBMCs, mostly from graft donor cells, taken 360 days after TCRalphabeta/CD19-depleted stem cell transplant. V is TRBV4-3 and J is TRBJ2-5, with 11 bases fitting TRBD2. This TCR was sampled from a male patient aged 2 to 10 who had a stem cell transplant for acute lymphoblastic leukemia, so the T cells may come from the graft donor. CDR3 sequence reads: CASSQDLAGGETQYF. The CDR3 DNA sequence: TGCGCCAGCAGCCAAGATCTAGCGGGGGGAGAGACCCAGTACTTC.